These 12 T cell receptor beta chains share one sample of origin, sequenced in a study of cytomegalovirus exposure and HLA in healthy donors. With 60 Vbeta and 13 Jbeta primers, the PCR was carried out. Profiling relied on immunoSEQ multiplex PCR, and the TCRdb table lists in-frame clones only, not all of them. Among some 150,000 clones listed, around four fifths were seen once. The specimen was PBMCs. The receptors shown here come from a female donor in good health and CMV-seronegative.

The genes are TRBV21-1 and TRBJ1-2; the D call TRBD1 from the table was never checked on the DNA. TRBV21-1 is marked as a pseudogene. CDR3 length: 17 residues. CDR3 protein: CASSKGRQGPINYGYTF. As DNA, the CDR3 is TGTGCCAGCAGCAAAGGTCGGCAGGGGCCGATCAACTATGGCTACACCTTC.

This chain links TRBV11-2 with TRBJ2-7; the match to TRBD2 covers 8 bases. This CDR3 is 15 amino acids long. Per germline, CDR1 SGHAT and CDR2 FQNNGV. With V trimmed by 1 base and J by 3 bases, 5 bases remained unmatched. The CDR3 reads CASSLGRGAYYEQYF. The CDR3 nucleotides read TGTGCCAGCAGCTTAGGGCGGGGGGCCTACTACGAGCAGTACTTC.

The CDR3 protein is CASSLAGGEGTQYF. The CDR3 coding sequence is TGTGCCAGTAGTTTAGCAGGGGGCGAGGGGACCCAGTACTTC. The chain carries TRBV19 and TRBJ2-5; TRBD1 matches 8 bases. The germline V gene encodes CDR1 LNHDA and CDR2 SQIVND (reference sequence). The CDR3 sequence is 14 residues long. Trimming removed 5 bases from V and 7 bases from J; junction bases left unmatched: 9.

The V gene is TRBV5-1, the J gene TRBJ2-6; no clear D gene. From germline, CDR1 is SGHRS and CDR2 YFSETQ. Deletions cut 2 bases from V and 0 bases from J, with 6 bases between. The CDR3 is 15 residues long. CDR3 nucleotides: TGCGCCAGCAGCTTAATGAGCTCTGGGGCCAACGTCCTGACTTTC. This encodes CASSLMSSGANVLTF.

V gene TRBV4-3 combines with J gene TRBJ1-1; a possible D gene is TRBD1 (6 bases). Germline values: CDR1 LGHNA, CDR2 YSLEER. The CDR3 is 16 residues long. Trimming removed 0 bases at V and 3 bases at J, with 14 bases between. As DNA, the CDR3 is TGCGCCAGCAGCCAAGATCGGGCGGGGGCAGACACTGAAGCTTTCTTT. Translated: CASSQDRAGADTEAFF.

Turning to this clone: The junction departs from the called germline gene at one end, perhaps through a read error. V gene TRBV7-7 combines with J gene TRBJ1-5; 11 bases are shared with TRBD1. Germline CDR1 reads SSHAT; CDR2 reads FNYEAQ (reference sequence). The length of the CDR3 is 16 residues. The CDR3: CASRGDRGERNQPQHF. The CDR3 nucleotides are TGTGCTAGCAGGGGGGACAGGGGGGAACGCAATCAGCCCCAGCATTTT.

This clone was seen more than once but under ten times. Here the CDR3 DNA reads TGTGCCAGCAGCTTAACACCTTCAGTGGAGCAGTTCTTC. Protein sequence: CASSLTPSVEQFF. This chain connects TRBV7-3 to TRBJ2-1; D gene uncertain. CDR3 size: 13 residues. Germline V gives CDR1 SGHTA, CDR2 FQGTGA. The V gene lost 0 bases and the J gene lost 10 bases, with 10 bases spanning the gap.

The rearrangement joins TRBV4-3 to TRBJ1-2; 9 bases match TRBD1. There are 13 residues in the CDR3. The germline gives CDR1 LGHNA, CDR2 YSLEER. V lost 4 bases to trimming and J lost 6 bases; unmatched junction nucleotides: 3. The CDR3 region is CASSPRTGDGYTF. The CDR3, as DNA: TGCGCCAGCAGCCCCCGGACAGGGGATGGCTACACCTTC.

This clone was seen only a few times. V gene TRBV19 combines with J gene TRBJ1-5; 9 bases are shared with TRBD1. The CDR3 is 16 residues long. Germline V gene lookup returns CDR1 LNHDA and CDR2 SQIVND (reference sequence). V was pared by 5 bases and J by 0 bases, with 5 bases of the junction left unmatched. This CDR3 reads CASSQVDRGSNQPQHF. The CDR3 DNA sequence: TGTGCCAGTAGTCAGGTGGACAGGGGTAGCAATCAGCCCCAGCATTTT.

This clone was picked up one time. The rearrangement uses TRBV11-2 and TRBJ2-3; D is possibly TRBD2 (6 bases). Germline CDR1 and CDR2: SGHAT and FQNNGV. V lost 0 bases and J lost 3, with 7 bases in between. The CDR3 is 14 residues long. CDR3 DNA sequence: TGTGCCAGCAGCTTAGATGGAGGGACAGATACGCAGTATTTT. Translated: CASSLDGGTDTQYF.

This rearrangement joins TRBV28 to TRBJ2-7; 8 nucleotides match TRBD1. The CDR3 contains 13 residues. Germline CDR1 and CDR2: MDHEN and SYDVKM. V was pared by 3 bases and J by 4 bases, with 2 bases of the junction left unmatched. The chain's CDR3 is CASSFYRGYEQYF. The CDR3 coding sequence is TGTGCCAGCAGTTTTTACAGGGGGTACGAGCAGTACTTC.

This clone has a handful of counts. J is TRBJ1-2 and V is TRBV9; 9 bases align to TRBD1. CDR3 length equals 15 residues. V trimming: 3 bases; J trimming: 8 bases; junction bases outside the gene matches: 11. Germline V gene data show CDR1 as SGDLS and CDR2 as YYNGEE. The CDR3 here is CASSAILQGAGGYTF. CDR3 DNA sequence: TGTGCCAGCAGCGCAATCTTACAGGGGGCGGGAGGCTACACCTTC.